This T cell receptor (beta chain) is from a study of cytomegalovirus exposure and HLA in healthy donors. Here immunoSEQ multiplex PCR was the method, and the copy in TCRdb shows in-frame clones only, minus some. The table lists roughly 300,000 clones, approximately 90% of them singletons, with over 1% in the top ten. The V and J ends lost 0 bases and 2 bases, in that order; junction bases with no gene match: 1. Germline lookup yields CDR1 PRHDT and CDR2 FYEKMQ (reference sequence). This CDR3 is built from 16 residues. Comments on this clone: The sample has other DNA sequences that encode this CDR3 too.

The TCR sequence derives from a woman aged 25 to 39 in good health and CMV-seropositive. The sequencing sample was made of PBMCs. V usage is TRBV13 and J usage is TRBJ2-1, with 10 nucleotides matching TRBD2. DNA for the CDR3: TGTGCCAGCAGCTTAGGCCTAGCGGGGGCCTACAATGAGCAGTTCTTC. Translation gives CASSLGLAGAYNEQFF.